Following are 14 T cell receptor beta chains from one sample sequenced in a study of blood T cell repertoires in COVID-19. Method: immunoSEQ multiplex PCR; TCRdb's copy keeps in-frame clones and lacks some. The data show 120,000 to 150,000 clones, 70% to 90% seen once. Sample: peripheral blood. The receptor set was obtained from a woman in her thirties or forties with active or convalescent COVID-19.

The rearrangement links TRBV27 to TRBJ2-3, with 9 bases identical to TRBD2. Per the germline V gene, CDR1 is MNHEY and CDR2 is SMNVEV (reference sequence). The CDR3 contains 15 residues. J was trimmed by 1 base and V by 4 bases; bases with no gene match: 3. Here the CDR3 reads CASSWGGRGTDTQYF. The CDR3 DNA reads as TGTGCCAGCAGTTGGGGCGGGAGGGGCACAGATACGCAGTATTTT.

As DNA, the CDR3 is TGTGCCACCAGCAGAGATCCCCCAGGTGCCAACGTCCTGACTTTC. This codes for CATSRDPPGANVLTF. The gene calls are TRBV15 and TRBJ2-6; D gene ambiguous. The CDR3 spans 15 residues. V dropped 0 bases and J dropped 7 bases, with 10 bases sitting between them. Germline V gives CDR1 LNHNV, CDR2 YYDKDF (reference sequence). Full variable domain (remainder filled in from reference TRBV15 and TRBJ2-6): DAMVIQNPRYQVTQFGKPVTLSCSQTLNHNVMYWYQQKSSQAPKLLFHYYDKDFNNEADTPDNFQSRRPNTSFCFLDIRSPGLGDTAMYLCATSRDPPGANVLTFGAGSRLTVL.

The J gene is TRBJ1-1, the V gene TRBV12-3 or TRBV12-4; no reliable D call. CDR3 size: 13 residues. V was shortened by 0 bases and J by 4 bases, with 6 bases between the two germline ends. The CDR3 DNA reads as TGTGCCAGCAGTTTAGCGCTGCGCACTGAAGCTTTCTTT. Translated, it gives CASSLALRTEAFF.

The chain recombines TRBV7-9 with TRBJ1-4; the D is unclear. The V gene's germline CDR1 is SEHNR and CDR2 FQNEAQ (reference sequence). CDR3 length: 15 residues. Trimming pared 5 bases from V and 0 bases from J, leaving 10 bases between. DNA for the CDR3: TGTGCCAGCAGCCCCGAACTTGCAACTAATGAAAAACTGTTTTTT. Its protein product is CASSPELATNEKLFF.

CDR3 in amino acids: CASTGNGDLNTEAFF. CDR3 sequence (DNA): TGTGCCAGCACTGGGAACGGGGACTTAAACACTGAAGCTTTCTTT. V is TRBV7-9 and J is TRBJ1-1; a possible D gene is TRBD1 (5 bases). The V end was cut by 7 bases, the J end by 2 bases, with 17 bases between. The CDR3 has 15 residues. Germline lookup yields CDR1 SEHNR and CDR2 FQNEAQ (reference sequence).

The chain has TRBV7-9 and TRBJ2-7; no reliable D call. This CDR3 spans 16 amino acids. CDR1 SEHNR and CDR2 FQNEAQ come from the germline V gene (reference sequence). V was cut by 1 base and J by 3 bases, with 16 bases left in between. CDR3 sequence (DNA): TGTGCCAGCAGCTTAGGCGGAAAGACCGATAACTACGAGCAGTACTTC. This sequence encodes CASSLGGKTDNYEQYF.

V usage is TRBV7-9 and J usage is TRBJ1-5; TRBD1 matches at 7 bases. Looked up from germline, CDR1 is SEHNR and CDR2 is FQNEAQ (reference sequence). V lost 5 bases to trimming and J lost 7 bases; unmatched junction nucleotides: 14. The CDR3 runs to 16 residues. This CDR3 is CASSITDPRGAQPQHF. The CDR3 DNA reads TGTGCCAGCAGCATAACGGACCCCAGGGGGGCCCAGCCCCAGCATTTT.

This chain uses TRBV19 with TRBJ1-4; no clear D. The CDR3 has 16 amino acids. The V end lost 4 bases, the J end lost 8 bases, and 20 bases lay between the germline ends. Germline CDR1 reads LNHDA; CDR2 reads SQIVND (reference sequence). The CDR3 nucleotides are TGTGCCAGTAGTACTCCCGGCTCCGGGGAGGGAGAAAAACTGTTTTTT. Translation: CASSTPGSGEGEKLFF.

Only a few counts were recorded for this clone. The CDR3 sequence is CASSSPAGGVVEQYF. As DNA, the CDR3 is TGTGCCAGCAGCTCACCAGCGGGAGGGGTTGTCGAGCAGTACTTC. The genes are TRBV5-4 and TRBJ2-7; 10 bases match TRBD2. Germline CDR1 and CDR2: SGHNT and YYREEE (reference sequence). The CDR3 covers 15 residues. Losses at the gene ends were 3 bases for V and 6 bases for J; bases not matched to a gene: 9.

This clone was seen just once. The V and J genes are TRBV2 and TRBJ2-7, with TRBD1 identical over 10 bases. V shed 7 bases, J shed 2 bases, and the junction held 5 bases outside the gene matches. The V gene's germline CDR1 is SNHLY and CDR2 FYNNEI. The CDR3 sequence is 14 residues long. CDR3 coding DNA: TGTGCCAGCATTTACGGGACAGGGGCCTACGAGCAGTACTTC. The encoded protein is CASIYGTGAYEQYF.

V usage is TRBV28 and J usage is TRBJ1-1; D possibly corresponds to TRBD1 (5 bases). The length of the CDR3 is 12 residues. The ends were cut back, 2 bases at V and 11 bases at J, with 12 bases in the middle. The germline V gene has CDR1 MDHEN and CDR2 SYDVKM. The CDR3 DNA is TGTGCCAGCAGTTTACCAGGGAAGACGGCTTTCTTT. Translated, it gives CASSLPGKTAFF.

J is TRBJ2-1 and V is TRBV5-8; TRBD2 matches at 8 bases. This CDR3 comprises 17 residues. Germline V gene sequence: CDR1 SGHTS, CDR2 YDEGEE. The J segment lost 7 bases and the V segment lost 0 bases, leaving 12 bases of the junction unmatched. CDR3 sequence: CASSLVLLRGDINEQFF. CDR3 bases: TGTGCCAGCAGCTTGGTCTTGTTGCGGGGGGACATAAATGAGCAGTTCTTC.

The J gene is TRBJ1-2, the V gene TRBV4-1; D call uncertain. Germline CDR1 is MGHRA and CDR2 is YSYEKL. V was pared by 1 base and J by 4 bases, with 22 bases between. The CDR3 consists of 18 residues. As DNA, the CDR3 is TGCGCCAGCAGCCAAGTCGCGCTTCCGACGGAGATCCTCTATGGCTACACCTTC. Amino acid sequence: CASSQVALPTEILYGYTF.

The chain links TRBV28 to TRBJ2-5; 9 bases line up with TRBD1. CDR3 length: 15 residues. V shed 5 bases and J 1 base; nucleotides not matched to a gene: 5. CDR1 is MDHEN and CDR2 is SYDVKM in the germline V gene. CDR3 region: CASSPRQGGQETQYF. The CDR3 bases are TGTGCCAGCAGTCCCAGACAGGGGGGCCAAGAGACCCAGTACTTC.